What follows are 22 T cell receptor beta chains derived from one specimen sequenced in a study of spatial heterogeneity in lung cancer. Notes on the study in general: Counts of expanded intratumoral alpha and beta TCRs tracked tumor mutation counts.

TCRdb passed the 5' RACE reads through MiXCR, listing each CDR3 protein once. The profile shows about 10,000 distinct CDR3 sequences, around 6% of them singletons. These TCRs' antigens remain unknown. Documented time point: sample taken at primary tumor resection. Material: lung tumor tissue, obtained at surgery. The receptors originated from a male donor with early-stage non-small cell lung cancer.

This clonotype was found many times. The chain employs TRBV6-5 and TRBJ1-2; 7 nucleotides match TRBD1. Germline V gene data show CDR1 as MNHEY and CDR2 as SVGAGI. This CDR3 comprises 14 residues. V lost 5 bases to trimming and J lost 4 bases; unmatched junction nucleotides: 7. The CDR3 region is CASSLHRGAYGYTF. The CDR3 DNA follows: TGTGCCAGCAGTCTCCACAGGGGAGCCTATGGCTACACCTTC.

This clonotype was recorded many times. V is TRBV7-8 and J is TRBJ2-2; 8 nucleotides line up with TRBD1. The CDR3 length is 15 residues. Germline lookup yields CDR1 SGHVS and CDR2 FQNEAQ. Germline trimming cut 7 bases from V and 1 base from J; bases unmatched to any gene: 5. The CDR3 DNA sequence: TGTGCCAGCACTCGGGACAGGCTGAACACCGGGGAGCTGTTTTTT. Protein sequence: CASTRDRLNTGELFF.

This clonotype was found many times. This chain uses TRBV5-1 with TRBJ1-1; D might be TRBD1 (5 bases). Trimming took off 6 bases at V and 2 bases at J, with 14 bases between the two ends. CDR1 and CDR2 from the germline V gene are SGHRS and YFSETQ. This CDR3 has 14 residues. CDR3 amino acids: CASTYGGANTEAFF. As DNA, the CDR3 is TGCGCCAGCACCTATGGTGGGGCTAACACTGAAGCTTTCTTT.

This clonotype has ten or more counts. The V call is TRBV28, the J call TRBJ1-4; weak D call: TRBD1 (6 bases). Per the germline V gene, CDR1 is MDHEN and CDR2 is SYDVKM. This CDR3 is built from 15 residues. Trimming stripped 6 bases from V and 5 bases from J, with 16 bases between. The CDR3 DNA is TGTGCCAGCAGCGCAACAGGGCCGACAAATGAAAAACTGTTTTTT. This translates into CASSATGPTNEKLFF.

This clonotype has ten or more counts. The genes are TRBV28 and TRBJ1-5; 7 bases line up with TRBD1. Per germline, CDR1 MDHEN and CDR2 SYDVKM. This CDR3 has 14 residues. V was pared by 6 bases and J by 6 bases, with 8 bases of the junction left unmatched. The CDR3 region has the DNA TGTGCCAGCAGGTTTACAGGGGTCGGTCAGCCCCAGCATTTT. Residues: CASRFTGVGQPQHF.

This clonotype was seen at least ten times. The rearrangement joins TRBV6-5 to TRBJ1-5; tentative D call: TRBD1 (5 bases). The V end lost 8 bases, the J end lost 5 bases, and 10 bases lay between the germline ends. This CDR3 is built from 12 residues. CDR1 is MNHEY and CDR2 is SVGAGI in the germline V gene. The CDR3 nucleotides read TGTGCCAGCCGAGGAGGGGATCAGCCCCAGCATTTT. Residues: CASRGGDQPQHF.

This clonotype rates as medium-sized. V gene TRBV29-1 combines with J gene TRBJ2-5, with 10 nucleotides matching TRBD2. This CDR3 is 14 amino acids long. Trimming took 4 bases from V and 5 from J; bases not matched to a gene: 7. Germline values: CDR1 SQVTM, CDR2 ANQGSEA. The CDR3 protein is CSVALAGVGETQYF. The CDR3 DNA reads as TGCAGCGTTGCCCTAGCGGGAGTCGGGGAGACCCAGTACTTC.

There are many counts of this clonotype. The rearrangement links TRBV12-3 or TRBV12-4 to TRBJ1-5; a possible D gene is TRBD1 (6 bases). This CDR3 spans 14 amino acids. V was shortened by 5 bases and J by 5 bases, with 13 bases between the two germline ends. The CDR3 nucleotides are TGTGCCAGCAGTCTCGGGGACATCTATCAGCCCCAGCATTTT. Translating gives CASSLGDIYQPQHF.

This clonotype was picked up many times. The genes are TRBV12-3 or TRBV12-4 and TRBJ1-2, with 9 bases aligning to TRBD1. V lost 5 bases, J lost 4 bases, and 2 bases stayed unmatched. The CDR3 sequence is 13 residues long. The CDR3 DNA reads TGTGCCAGCAGTGGACAGGGGTTCTATGGCTACACCTTC. It is translated as CASSGQGFYGYTF.

This clonotype was observed many times. The gene calls are TRBV20-1 and TRBJ2-7; 9 bases line up with TRBD1. J lost 5 bases, V lost 0 bases, and 8 bases had no gene match. Germline lookup yields CDR1 DFQATT and CDR2 SNEGSKA (reference sequence). The CDR3 extends over 15 amino acids. The CDR3 region is CSARDWGDRVHEQYF. The CDR3 DNA reads TGCAGTGCTAGAGATTGGGGGGACAGGGTCCACGAGCAGTACTTC.

This clonotype was seen repeatedly, ten times or more. This sequence joins TRBV20-1 and TRBJ2-5; 10 positions agree with TRBD1. The V segment lost 5 bases and the J segment 3 bases; nucleotides outside the gene matches: 0. Germline CDR1 is DFQATT and CDR2 is SNEGSKA (reference sequence). The CDR3 length is 12 residues. CDR3 DNA sequence: TGCAGTGCTGGACAGGGGGAAGAGACCCAGTACTTC. It encodes CSAGQGEETQYF.

In this sample, this clonotype turned up many times. This chain links TRBV11-2 with TRBJ2-1; D may be TRBD2 (6 bases). CDR3 length equals 13 residues. Per the germline V gene, CDR1 is SGHAT and CDR2 is FQNNGV. V lost 4 bases and J 9 bases, leaving 13 bases between the germline ends. The CDR3 sequence: CASSSEEGREQFF. For the CDR3, the DNA is TGTGCCAGCAGCTCCGAGGAGGGGCGTGAGCAGTTCTTC.

This clonotype was found many times. The chain has TRBV18 and TRBJ1-5, with unresolved D. V was clipped by 2 bases and J by 5 bases, with 10 bases between them. This CDR3 region has 14 residues. CDR1 and CDR2 from the germline V gene are KGHSH and LQKENI. The CDR3 DNA reads as TGTGCCAGCTCACCAACGGAGGCTGATCAGCCCCAGCATTTT. Translation gives CASSPTEADQPQHF.

In this sample, this clonotype turned up many times. This chain joins TRBV4-1 and TRBJ2-1; no clear D. This CDR3 contains 14 residues. V shed 7 bases and J shed 8 bases, with 18 bases lying between them. The germline V gene has CDR1 MGHRA and CDR2 YSYEKL. Here the CDR3 reads CASNRGIGVDEQFF. DNA of the CDR3: TGCGCCAGCAACCGTGGGATAGGTGTCGATGAGCAGTTCTTC.

This clonotype has ten or more counts. V and J are TRBV15 and TRBJ2-5; D is undetermined. Germline CDR1 and CDR2: LNHNV and YYDKDF (reference sequence). Trimming shortened V by 6 bases and J by 5 bases, and 13 bases separated the two germline ends. CDR3 length: 13 amino acids. The CDR3 loop is CATSLGMGETQYF. In DNA, the CDR3 is TGTGCCACCAGTCTAGGGATGGGGGAGACCCAGTACTTC. Combining the CDR3 with reference TRBV15 and TRBJ2-5 gives the whole variable domain DAMVIQNPRYQVTQFGKPVTLSCSQTLNHNVMYWYQQKSSQAPKLLFHYYDKDFNNEADTPDNFQSRRPNTSFCFLDIRSPGLGDTAMYLCATSLGMGETQYFGPGTRLLVL.

This clonotype was counted ten times or more. The CDR3 reads CAHGGGGAETQYF. CDR3 in DNA: TGTGCCCACGGTGGGGGAGGTGCCGAGACCCAGTACTTC. The V call is TRBV28, the J call TRBJ2-5; the D gene is possibly TRBD2 (6 bases). The CDR3 loop spans 13 amino acids. Germline V gives CDR1 MDHEN, CDR2 SYDVKM. V lost 11 bases and J lost 5, with 18 bases in between.

At least ten counts were recorded for this clonotype. The V and J genes are TRBV4-1 and TRBJ2-7; TRBD1 matches 9 bases. The CDR3 contains 15 residues. CDR1 MGHRA and CDR2 YSYEKL come from the germline V gene. After removal of 2 bases from V and 3 bases from J, the junction contained 5 bases not matched to a gene. The CDR3 reads CASSQTGTGFYEQYF. CDR3 bases: TGCGCCAGCAGCCAAACCGGGACAGGGTTCTACGAGCAGTACTTC.

This clonotype is labeled medium-sized. The chain joins TRBV7-2 to TRBJ2-7; D is possibly TRBD1 (5 bases). The CDR3 runs to 14 residues. Germline loops: CDR1 SGHTA, CDR2 FQGNSA. Trimming removed 3 bases at V and 2 bases at J, with 11 bases between. CDR3 amino acids: CASSLQGSTYEQYV. The CDR3 coding sequence is TGTGCCAGCAGCTTGCAGGGTTCAACCTACGAGCAGTACGTC.

This clonotype was observed many times. The rearrangement links TRBV20-1 to TRBJ1-1; 10 positions agree with TRBD1. Germline V lookup: CDR1 DFQATT, CDR2 SNEGSKA (reference sequence). This CDR3 contains 13 residues. The V and J ends lost 3 bases and 5 bases, in that order; junction bases with no gene match: 3. CDR3 nucleotide sequence: TGCAGTGCTAGTTCGGACAGGGGGACTGAAGCTTTCTTT. Its protein is CSASSDRGTEAFF.

This clonotype was seen at least ten times. The chain employs TRBV9 and TRBJ1-5; 7 bases fit TRBD1. The V segment lost 0 bases and the J segment 6 bases; nucleotides outside the gene matches: 3. The CDR3 is 14 residues long. Germline CDR1 SGDLS, CDR2 YYNGEE. CDR3 in amino acids: CASSVGQGGQPQHF. The CDR3 DNA reads TGTGCCAGCAGCGTAGGGCAGGGGGGTCAGCCCCAGCATTTT.

The table lists this clonotype with many counts. This chain joins TRBV6-1 and TRBJ2-3; D gene unclear. Germline CDR1 reads MNHNS; CDR2 reads SASEGT. Trimming shortened V by 3 bases and J by 0 bases, and 7 bases separated the two germline ends. This CDR3 contains 14 residues. CDR3 in amino acids: CASSEVTSTDTQYF. The DNA of the CDR3 is TGTGCCAGCAGTGAGGTTACTAGCACAGATACGCAGTATTTT.

This clonotype was seen at least ten times. The chain couples TRBV20-1 to TRBJ1-3; 7 nucleotides align to TRBD1. V gave up 0 bases and J gave up 0 bases; unmatched junction bases: 5. CDR1 and CDR2 from the germline V gene are DFQATT and SNEGSKA (reference sequence). The CDR3 sequence is 16 residues long. The CDR3 DNA sequence: TGCAGTGCTAGAGACTCGACAGGGAGCTCTGGAAACACCATATATTTT. As protein: CSARDSTGSSGNTIYF.